These T cell receptor beta chains were read from a single sample in a study of T-cell reconstitution after alpha-beta-depleted transplantation in children. From the PCR reads, TCRdb called clonotypes with MiXCR, one entry per CDR3 protein. The table lists 360,000 or so distinct CDR3 sequences, 20% of them singletons, with less than 4.5% in the top ten. Material: PBMCs from the stem cell graft donor, obtained from the stem cell graft. The receptors stem from a human donor who donated a stem cell graft to a child with acute myeloid leukemia. CDR3s include the opening cysteine and the closing phenylalanine or tryptophan. The D gene is left open where the match is weak. Clone size appears in some rows only: once, few, many, or a class for an expanded clone.

TRBJ2-7,many,.,TRBV20-1,TGCAGTGCTAGGAGCCCCGGGACACTCTACGAGCAGTACTTC,CSARSPGTLYEQYF
TRBJ1-1,.,TRBD1,TRBV20-1,TGCAGTGCTAGAGGGGCGACAGGGAGCACTGAAGCTTTCTTT,CSARGATGSTEAFF
TRBJ2-1,.,.,TRBV28,TGTGCCAGCAGCCCACACCCGGGGGTACTCAATGAGCAGTTCTTC,CASSPHPGVLNEQFF
TRBJ2-1,.,TRBD1,TRBV5-1,TGCGCCAGCAGCTATACCGGGACAGGGTGGAACAATGAGCAGTTCTTC,CASSYTGTGWNNEQFF
TRBJ1-1,few,.,TRBV5-1,TGCGCCAGCAGCTTGGGATCTGGGGCAACTGAAGCTTTCTTT,CASSLGSGATEAFF
TRBJ2-1,.,TRBD2,TRBV2,TGTGCCAGCAGTGGGCTAGCGGGCTCCTACAATGAGCAGTTCTTC,CASSGLAGSYNEQFF
TRBJ2-1,many,.,TRBV6-6,TGTGCCAGCAGTTATCCGGGTGAGCAGTTCTTC,CASSYPGEQFF
TRBJ1-2,few,TRBD1,TRBV30,TGTGCCTGGAAGCCACGGGACAGGGATGGGAGCTACACCTTC,CAWKPRDRDGSYTF
TRBJ2-3,many,TRBD2,TRBV29-1,TGCAGCGTGGGGGAGGGAAATACGCAGTATTTT,CSVGEGNTQYF
TRBJ2-7,many,.,TRBV6-2/TRBV6-3,TGTGCCAGCAGAAAAGGTTGGTACGAGCAGTACTTC,CASRKGWYEQYF
TRBJ2-1,.,TRBD1,TRBV5-1,TGCGCCAGCAGCTTGGCCATGTGGACAGGATCCTTTGGGGAGCAGTTCTTC,CASSLAMWTGSFGEQFF
TRBJ2-1,.,.,TRBV29-1,TGCAGCGTAGTAAGAAGGTACAATGAGCAGTTCTTC,CSVVRRYNEQFF
TRBJ2-7,few,.,TRBV6-5,TGTGCCAGCAGTTCGTCCGGGGAGCAGTACTTC,CASSSSGEQYF
TRBJ2-2,.,.,TRBV24-1,TGTGCCACCATGCCCGGCCGCACAGTCCGTGAGGAGCTGTTTTTT,CATMPGRTVREELFF
TRBJ2-4,.,.,TRBV4-2,TGTGCCAGCAGCCAAGATTCGGGACATCGACAAAACATTCAGTACTTC,CASSQDSGHRQNIQYF
TRBJ1-6,many,.,TRBV20-1,TGCAGTGCTAGGGTCCAGGCCCAGGATTCACCCCTCCACTTT,CSARVQAQDSPLHF
TRBJ2-7,many,TRBD2,TRBV29-1,TGCAGCGTTGAGGCTAGCGGGAGTCGAGGGGAGCAGTACTTC,CSVEASGSRGEQYF
TRBJ2-2,.,.,TRBV29-1,TGCAGCGTTGATCTGCAGTTCGGGGAGCTGTTTTTT,CSVDLQFGELFF
TRBJ2-2,few,.,TRBV12-3/TRBV12-4,TGTGCCAGCAGTTTTTCAGTAGTTTTCACCGGGGAGCTGTTTTTT,CASSFSVVFTGELFF
TRBJ2-3,many,.,TRBV29-1,TGCAGCGTTGAAGCGGCCACAGATACGCAGTATTTT,CSVEAATDTQYF
TRBJ2-7,.,.,TRBV4-3,TGCGCCAGCAGCCAAGATCCGAGACAAACCTACGAGCAGTACTTC,CASSQDPRQTYEQYF
TRBJ2-1,.,.,TRBV28,TGTGCCAGCAGTTTAAGGAGAGCGGCCTACAATGAGCAGTTCTTC,CASSLRRAAYNEQFF
TRBJ2-1,.,.,TRBV20-1,TGCAGTGCTAGAGATAGGACTAATCCTTACAATGAGCAGTTCTTC,CSARDRTNPYNEQFF
TRBJ2-1,few,TRBD2,TRBV9,TGTGCCAGCAGCGCCCGACTAGCGGGGCTAGACAATGAGCAGTTCTTC,CASSARLAGLDNEQFF
TRBJ2-7,once,.,TRBV5-1,TGCGCCAGCAGCTCCCTAAGGGCACCGTTAAAGTCCTACGAGCAGTACTTC,CASSSLRAPLKSYEQYF
TRBJ2-2,.,.,TRBV7-3,TGTGCCAGCAGCCCGCAGGCGGGCATGCGGGACAGCACCGGGGAGCTGTTTTTT,CASSPQAGMRDSTGELFF
TRBJ2-1,.,TRBD1,TRBV24-1,TGTGCCACCAGCCTGGGGGCAGGGGGTATCTACAATGAGCAGTTCTTC,CATSLGAGGIYNEQFF
TRBJ2-1,many,.,TRBV27,TGTGCCAGCAGTTTATCGCCCAGCAATGAGCAGTTCTTC,CASSLSPSNEQFF
TRBJ2-3,many,.,TRBV28,TGTGCCAGCAGTCCTTGGACGGATAGCACAGATACGCAGTATTTT,CASSPWTDSTDTQYF
TRBJ2-1,.,TRBD2,TRBV5-1,TGCGCCAGCAGCAGAACCACTAGCGGACGATACAATGAGCAGTTCTTC,CASSRTTSGRYNEQFF
TRBJ2-3,.,.,TRBV25-1,TGTGCCAGCAGTGAATTTGGCGACCCGAACACTCATACGCAGTATTTT,CASSEFGDPNTHTQYF
TRBJ2-7,.,.,TRBV12-3/TRBV12-4,TGTGCCAGCAGTTGGACTGGCGTCGGATACGAGCAGTACTTC,CASSWTGVGYEQYF
TRBJ2-1,.,TRBD2,TRBV29-1,TGCAGCGTTGATAGGACTAGTGGCTACAATGAGCAGTTCTTC,CSVDRTSGYNEQFF
TRBJ2-1,.,.,TRBV12-3/TRBV12-4,TGTGCCACCAAAGGTGGGCGGGGCCTCTCCTACAATGAGCAGTTCTTC,CATKGGRGLSYNEQFF
TRBJ2-5,.,.,TRBV11-2,TGTGCCAGCAGCTTAGGGACAAGGGGAACCCAAGAGACCCAGTACTTC,CASSLGTRGTQETQYF
TRBJ2-1,.,.,TRBV28,TGTGCCAGCAGTTTATGGAAGGAGGGGTGGAATGAGCAGTTCTTC,CASSLWKEGWNEQFF
TRBJ2-7,.,.,TRBV2,TGTGCCGGTTCCTCCGCCTACGAGCAGTACTTC,CAGSSAYEQYF
TRBJ2-1,few,.,TRBV7-2,TGTGCCAGCAGCGCCCCGCTATACAATGAGCAGTTCTTC,CASSAPLYNEQFF
TRBJ2-1,many,.,TRBV29-1,TGCAGCGTCGAAGGGATAGCGGCCTACAATGAGCAGTTCTTC,CSVEGIAAYNEQFF
TRBJ2-1,.,TRBD1,TRBV3-1,TGTGCCAGCAGCCAAGATTTGGGGACAGGGGGGGATGAGCAGTTCTTC,CASSQDLGTGGDEQFF
TRBJ2-1,many,TRBD1,TRBV11-2,TGTGCCAGCAGTTCGGGACAGTTTAGCAATGAGCAGTTCTTC,CASSSGQFSNEQFF
TRBJ1-1,.,.,TRBV6-5,TGTGCCAGCAGTTACCTGACAGCGAACACTGAAGCTTTCTTT,CASSYLTANTEAFF